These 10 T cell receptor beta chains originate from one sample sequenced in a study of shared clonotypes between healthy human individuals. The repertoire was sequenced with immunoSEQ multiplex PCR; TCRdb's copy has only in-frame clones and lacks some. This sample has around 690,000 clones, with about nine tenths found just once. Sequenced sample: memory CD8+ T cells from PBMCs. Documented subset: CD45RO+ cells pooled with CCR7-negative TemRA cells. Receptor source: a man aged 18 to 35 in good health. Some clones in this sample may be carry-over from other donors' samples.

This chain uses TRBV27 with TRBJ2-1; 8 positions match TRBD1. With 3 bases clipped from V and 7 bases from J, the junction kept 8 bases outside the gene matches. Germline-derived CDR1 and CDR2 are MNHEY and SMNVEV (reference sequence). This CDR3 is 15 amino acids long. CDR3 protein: CASSLGRGPPNEQFF. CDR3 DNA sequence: TGTGCCAGCAGTTTGGGCAGGGGGCCCCCTAATGAGCAGTTCTTC.

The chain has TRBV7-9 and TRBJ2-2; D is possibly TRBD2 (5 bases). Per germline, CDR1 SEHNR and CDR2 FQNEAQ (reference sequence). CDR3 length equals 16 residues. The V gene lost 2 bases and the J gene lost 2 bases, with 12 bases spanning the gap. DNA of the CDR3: TGTGCCAGCAGCTTAATAGGAGGCTTCAACACCGGGGAGCTGTTTTTT. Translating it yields CASSLIGGFNTGELFF.

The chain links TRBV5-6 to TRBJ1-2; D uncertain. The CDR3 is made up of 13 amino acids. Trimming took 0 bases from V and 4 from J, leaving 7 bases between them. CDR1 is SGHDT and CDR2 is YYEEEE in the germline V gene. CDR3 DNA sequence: TGTGCCAGCAGCTTGGGGAGATTCTATGGCTACACCTTC. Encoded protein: CASSLGRFYGYTF.

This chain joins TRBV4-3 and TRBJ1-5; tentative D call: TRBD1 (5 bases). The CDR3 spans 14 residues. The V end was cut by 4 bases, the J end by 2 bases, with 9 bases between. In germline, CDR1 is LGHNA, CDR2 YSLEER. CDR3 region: CASSRTLGNQPQHF. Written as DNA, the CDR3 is TGCGCCAGCAGCCGGACACTCGGCAATCAGCCCCAGCATTTT.

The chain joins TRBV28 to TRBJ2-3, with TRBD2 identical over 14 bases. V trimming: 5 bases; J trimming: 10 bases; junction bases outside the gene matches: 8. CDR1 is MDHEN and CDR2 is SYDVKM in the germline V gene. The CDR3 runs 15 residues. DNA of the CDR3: TGTGCCAGCAGTGAGACGGGACTAGCGGGAGTTGCGCAGTATTTT. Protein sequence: CASSETGLAGVAQYF.

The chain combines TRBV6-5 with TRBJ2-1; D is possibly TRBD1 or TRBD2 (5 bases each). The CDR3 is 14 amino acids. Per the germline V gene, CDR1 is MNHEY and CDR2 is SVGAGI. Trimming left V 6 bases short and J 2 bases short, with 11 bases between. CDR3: CASRYGAAYNEQFF. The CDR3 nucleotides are TGTGCCAGCAGGTACGGGGCCGCCTACAATGAGCAGTTCTTC.

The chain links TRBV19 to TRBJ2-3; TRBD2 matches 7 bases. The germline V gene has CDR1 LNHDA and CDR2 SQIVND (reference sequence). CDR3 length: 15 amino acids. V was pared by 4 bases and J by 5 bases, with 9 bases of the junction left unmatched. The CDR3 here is CASSTFAGVLDTQYF. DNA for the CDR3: TGTGCCAGTAGTACCTTCGCGGGAGTACTAGATACGCAGTATTTT.

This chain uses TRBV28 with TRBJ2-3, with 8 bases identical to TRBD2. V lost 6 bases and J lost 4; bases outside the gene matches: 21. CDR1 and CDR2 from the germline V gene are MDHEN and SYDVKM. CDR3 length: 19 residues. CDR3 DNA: TGTGCCAGCAGCCGAAGTGGAATACTAGCGGTCCACCCCGCAGATACGCAGTATTTT. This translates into CASSRSGILAVHPADTQYF.

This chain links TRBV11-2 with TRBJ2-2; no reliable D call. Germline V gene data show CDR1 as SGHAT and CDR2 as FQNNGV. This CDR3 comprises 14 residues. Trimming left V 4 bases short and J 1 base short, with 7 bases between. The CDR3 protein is CASSSDENTGELFF. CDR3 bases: TGTGCCAGCAGCTCGGATGAGAACACCGGGGAGCTGTTTTTT.

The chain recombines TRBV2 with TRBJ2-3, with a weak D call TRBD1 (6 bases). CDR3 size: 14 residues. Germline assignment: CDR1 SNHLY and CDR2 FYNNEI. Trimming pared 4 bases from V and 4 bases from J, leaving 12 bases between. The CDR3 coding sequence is TGTGCCAGCAGTGTCCGGACAGACTCAGATACGCAGTATTTT. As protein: CASSVRTDSDTQYF.